The TCR beta chain under discussion was sequenced for a study of T cell repertoires in cytomegalovirus infection. Across the study: It was recently identified HLA-C-restricted and well-studied HLA-B-restricted CMV epitopes that the study used. Based on public TCR beta signatures, there were indications of CMV infection and of a matching HLA type. Study observations and caveats: CMV-specific TCR beta clonotypes restricted by HLA-C were the ones dominating the ex vivo response. The cumulative frequency of public TCR beta families distinguished individuals who carried CMV together with the relevant HLA.

This clonotype was seen just once. Its antigen is as yet unknown. TCRdb itself ran the reads through MiXCR, one entry per CDR3 protein. The sample has 450,000 to 650,000 distinct CDR3 sequences, around 40% seen once. V was shortened by 3 bases and J by 3 bases, with 9 bases between the two germline ends. CDR3 length equals 13 residues. The sequencing used cultured PBMCs, collected from culture after CMV antigen stimulation. This clonotype was obtained from a human donor in good health (CMV status not recorded). Some clones in this sample may be carry-over from other donors' samples. The chain combines TRBV12-3 or TRBV12-4 with TRBJ2-7; perhaps TRBD1 as D (6 bases). The CDR3 sequence is CASSFKGDYEQYF. In DNA, the CDR3 is TGTGCCAGCAGTTTCAAGGGGGACTACGAGCAGTACTTC.